The source of this T cell receptor (beta chain) is a study of cytomegalovirus exposure and HLA in healthy donors. General observations from the study: According to a subsequent analysis, TCR clusters identified in the first cohort showed a tendency to co-occur across the 100 to 150 validation repertoires. Investigators reported fewer than 200 TCR beta chains as tied to cytomegalovirus.

Comment on this clone: Antigen unknown.

The ends were cut back, 1 base at V and 6 bases at J, with 12 bases in the middle. This CDR3 has 14 amino acids. The germline V gene has CDR1 SGHNT and CDR2 YENEEA. The data were produced by immunoSEQ multiplex PCR, yet TCRdb's version contains in-frame clones alone and is incomplete. The sample carries hundreds of thousands of clones, roughly 91% recorded once. The receptor comes from a woman aged 25 to 39 in good health and CMV-seronegative. This chain links TRBV11-3 with TRBJ1-1; D not resolved. The sample was PBMCs. The CDR3 DNA sequence: TGTGCCAGCAGCTTAGTAGTCGGACTAGCTGAAGCTTTCTTT. Encoded protein: CASSLVVGLAEAFF. Combining the CDR3 with reference TRBV11-3 and TRBJ1-1 gives the whole variable domain EAGVVQSPRYKIIEKKQPVAFWCNPISGHNTLYWYLQNLGQGPELLIRYENEEAVDDSQLPKDRFSAERLKGVDSTLKIQPAELGDSAVYLCASSLVVGLAEAFFGQGTRLTVV.